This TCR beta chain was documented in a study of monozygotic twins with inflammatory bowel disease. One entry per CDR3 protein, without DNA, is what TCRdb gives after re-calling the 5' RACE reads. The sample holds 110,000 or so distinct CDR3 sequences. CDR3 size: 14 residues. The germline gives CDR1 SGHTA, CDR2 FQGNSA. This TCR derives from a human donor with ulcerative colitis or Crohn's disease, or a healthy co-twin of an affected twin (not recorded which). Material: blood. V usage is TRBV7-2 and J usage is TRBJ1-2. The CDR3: CASSLGRGEGGYTF.